Sequencing of this T cell receptor (beta chain) was carried out in a study of human CD8 memory T cell subsets. Notes on the study in general: Stem-like memory T cells matched precursor exhausted T cells in high diversity, which effector memory cells lacked. Chao1 estimates suggested higher diversity in stem-like memory T cells than in precursor exhausted T cells.

TSTEM cells were defined as CCR7+ PD-1- TIGIT- CD8+ memory cells. Germline V gene lookup returns CDR1 MNHEY and CDR2 SMNVEV (reference sequence). There are 14 residues in the CDR3. This clonotype registers medium-sized by frequency. Its antigen is unknown. Researchers made TCR beta libraries via UMI-labeled 5' RACE. For each CDR3 protein, TCRdb gives one entry from its re-call of the 5' RACE reads, without DNA. The repertoire table contains some 10,000 distinct CDR3 sequences. Material: CD8+ stem-like memory T cells (TSCM and TCM) sorted from PBMCs. Subset of the sample: stem-like memory CD8 T cells (TSTEM), CCR7+ PD-1- TIGIT-. This sequence originates from a human donor in good health. The chain employs TRBV27 and TRBJ1-1. CDR3 sequence: CASSSPHLSTEAFF.